The text below deals with one T cell receptor (beta chain). The target antigen is unknown. The CDR3 loop spans 12 amino acids. After removal of 9 bases from V and 5 bases from J, the junction contained 4 bases not matched to a gene. Germline V CDR1 and CDR2: MNHEY, SMNVEV (reference sequence). Assay: immunoSEQ multiplex PCR; the TCRdb copy retains only in-frame clones and omits some. The sample records 80,000 to 95,000 clones, about 93% being singletons. This record comes from a study of graft-versus-host responses after intestinal transplantation. Study-wide findings and caveats: Early post-transplant declines in HvG were associated with peak levels of circulating GvH clones.

The chain combines TRBV27 with TRBJ1-2; TRBD1 agrees at 9 bases. The sequencing here drew on unstimulated CD8+ T cells sorted from spleen or lymph node cells, taken before intestinal transplant. This receptor was taken from a human donor who received an intestinal transplant. The CDR3: CASLGTGYGYTF. The CDR3 region has the DNA TGTGCCAGTCTAGGGACAGGGTATGGCTACACCTTC.